A selection of T cell receptor beta chains follows, all from one sample in a study of beta chain features in type 1 diabetes. Repertoires were generated with immunoSEQ multiplex PCR, while TCRdb's copy carries only in-frame clones and drops some. The sample shows roughly 300,000 clones, around 9.3% of them seen only once. The sample consisted of central memory CD4+ T cells from blood. Receptors were obtained from a young man with type 1 diabetes. CDR3s leave out the opening cysteine and the closing phenylalanine or tryptophan. The D gene is left open where the match is weak. Only part of the rows carry a size: once, few, many, or a class if the clone is expanded.

TRBD1	TRBV6-6	TRBJ2-7	few	ASSRTGGIYEQY
-	TRBV9	TRBJ2-3	-	ASSALGSTDTQY
-	TRBV6-5	TRBJ2-7	few	ASSYSETNYEQY
TRBD1	TRBV9	TRBJ2-2	-	ASSFKQGSSGELF
-	TRBV10-3	TRBJ1-1	few	AIRTEENTEAF
-	TRBV21-1	TRBJ1-5	few	ASSKGRPYSNQPQH
TRBD2	TRBV5-1	TRBJ2-2	-	ASSLAGSSGELF
-	TRBV18	TRBJ2-7	few	ASSEGLSYEQY
-	TRBV19	TRBJ2-1	few	ASSMRRGPDGEQF
-	TRBV7-2	TRBJ2-5	-	ASSTVGQETQY
-	TRBV18	TRBJ2-1	many	ASSLSAGDEQF
TRBD2	TRBV9	TRBJ2-3	many	ASSVGLAGGSRDTQY
TRBD1	TRBV5-1	TRBJ1-4	few	ASSPTGTGNEKLF
TRBD1	TRBV5-1	TRBJ2-2	many	ASSATGTANTGELF
TRBD1	TRBV5-1	TRBJ2-1	-	ASSSLTGAISYNEQF
TRBD1	TRBV7-9	TRBJ1-4	few	ASSLRDSNEKLF
-	TRBV5-1	TRBJ1-4	-	ASSLLGQTTNEKLF
-	TRBV10-3	TRBJ1-2	-	ASSSPGGALRYT